This is a list of T cell receptor beta chains from one sample in a study of cytomegalovirus exposure and HLA in healthy donors. Profiled with immunoSEQ multiplex PCR; TCRdb holds only in-frame clones, not every one. This table has around 100,000 clones, just over 65% appearing once. The specimen sequenced was PBMCs. The receptors shown here come from a man aged 25-40 years in good health and CMV-seronegative. CDR3s include the opening cysteine and the closing phenylalanine or tryptophan. D genes are given only for firm matches. Size tells how often a clone was seen (once, few, many) or the class of an expanded clone, and some rows leave it out.

j_call clone_size v_call d_call cdr3_nt cdr3_aa
TRBJ2-7 - TRBV6-6 TRBD1 TGTGCCAGCAGTTCCCGGACAGGGATCTACGAGCAGTACTTC CASSSRTGIYEQYF
TRBJ2-5 - TRBV19 - TGTGCCAGTAGTGCCCTGGGGGCGCGAGAGACCCAGTACTTC CASSALGARETQYF
TRBJ2-5 few TRBV7-9 TRBD1 TGTGCCAGCAGCCCAAGGGACAGGGTCTCCCATGAGACCCAGTACTTC CASSPRDRVSHETQYF
TRBJ2-5 - TRBV5-1 - TGCGCCAGCAGCCCCGCCAGCGGCCAAGAGACCCAGTACTTC CASSPASGQETQYF
TRBJ2-5 - TRBV5-1 - TGCGCCAGCAGCTTGGTCCAGGGAGGAGAGACCCAGTACTTC CASSLVQGGETQYF
TRBJ2-5 few TRBV5-6 - TGTGCCAGCAGCGCCCTGCTGAGAGGGACCCAGTACTTC CASSALLRGTQYF
TRBJ2-3 - TRBV7-3 - TGTGCCAGCAGCTTAATCGATATTCCTCCGGGGATTAGCACAGATACGCAGTATTTT CASSLIDIPPGISTDTQYF
TRBJ1-2 few TRBV5-1 - TGCGCCAGCAGCTTGGCGGCAGACAATGGCTACACCTTC CASSLAADNGYTF
TRBJ1-2 - TRBV28 - TGTGCCAGCAGCCCCGGGACACGGAACTATGGCTACACCTTC CASSPGTRNYGYTF
TRBJ1-1 - TRBV20-1 - TGCAGGACAGTCTCGAACTCGGAAGCTTTCTTT CRTVSNSEAFF
TRBJ2-5 - TRBV30 TRBD2 TGTGCCTGGAGTCGAACTAGCGGGGTGGGGACCCAGTACTTC CAWSRTSGVGTQYF
TRBJ1-1 - TRBV18 - TGTGCCAGCTCACCAACTACAGGTACCACTGAAGCTTTCTTT CASSPTTGTTEAFF
TRBJ1-1 - TRBV14 TRBD1 TGTGCCAGCAGCCTCGGACAGGGAAACACTGAAGCTTTCTTT CASSLGQGNTEAFF
TRBJ2-3 - TRBV6-5 - TGTGCCAGCAGGGTGGACTTCACAGATACGCAGTATTTT CASRVDFTDTQYF
TRBJ1-5 few TRBV27 TRBD1 TGTGCCAGCAGGCCCGGACAGGACTGGGCCTATCAGCCCCAGCATTTT CASRPGQDWAYQPQHF
TRBJ1-2 - TRBV23-1 - TGCGCCAGCAGCTACGACAGGATCGATGATGGCTACACCTTC CASSYDRIDDGYTF
TRBJ2-7 - TRBV6-5 - TGTGCCAGCAGTTACTCCGACACGCTCTACGAGCAGTACTTC CASSYSDTLYEQYF
TRBJ1-1 - TRBV6-5 - TGTGCCAGCACTGCGCCGGGGGGGGGCACTGAAGCTTTCTTT CASTAPGGGTEAFF
TRBJ2-5 - TRBV5-6 TRBD1 TGTGCCAGCAGCTGGGGACAGGGGGCTGAGACCCAGTACTTC CASSWGQGAETQYF
TRBJ2-7 - TRBV5-1 TRBD1 TGCGCCAGCGGACGTCCGGGACAGAATGACGAGCAGTACTTC CASGRPGQNDEQYF
TRBJ1-1 - TRBV6-5 - TGTGCCAGCAGTTACTCCCGGGGAGGTAGAACTGAAGCTTTCTTT CASSYSRGGRTEAFF
TRBJ2-1 - TRBV25-1 TRBD1 TGTGCCAGCACCGGGACAGGCCCTCCCGATCGGTTCTTC CASTGTGPPDRFF
TRBJ2-2 few TRBV6-4 - TGTGCCAGCAGTGACTCGTCTTCCGGGGAGCTGTTTTTT CASSDSSSGELFF
TRBJ1-5 few TRBV23-1 TRBD1 TGCGCCAGCGGGGGAGGACAGGGGCGGCCCCAGCATTTT CASGGGQGRPQHF
TRBJ2-1 few TRBV6-4 TRBD2 TGTGCCAGCAGTGACTTTTCCGGGGGGGAGTACAATGAGCAGTTCTTC CASSDFSGGEYNEQFF
TRBJ2-7 - TRBV9 - TGTGCCAGCAATGACGGGGGTCAGGGCGAGCAGTACTTC CASNDGGQGEQYF
TRBJ2-3 - TRBV27 - TGTGCCAGCAGTTTACACTTCGCGGGAAGCACAGATACGCAGTATTTT CASSLHFAGSTDTQYF
TRBJ1-6 few TRBV14 - TGTGCCAGCAGCCACTACAGCCAGAATTCACCCCTCCACTTT CASSHYSQNSPLHF
TRBJ1-1 - TRBV7-9 - TGTGCCAGCAGCTTATGGGGCAGCCCTGAAGCTTTCTTT CASSLWGSPEAFF
TRBJ2-1 - TRBV4-2 - TGTGCCAGCAGCCAATGGGGCAGTTACAATGAGCAGTTCTTC CASSQWGSYNEQFF
TRBJ1-6 - TRBV9 TRBD1 TGTGCCAGCAGCGTTGTGGGGACAGGGGACAATTCACCCCTCCACTTT CASSVVGTGDNSPLHF
TRBJ1-5 - TRBV2 TRBD1 TGTGCCAGCAGCGGACAGGGGTATCAGCCCCAGCATTTT CASSGQGYQPQHF
TRBJ1-1 - TRBV6-6 - TGTGCCAGCAGTTACGGGGGGTGGGACACTGAAGCTTTCTTT CASSYGGWDTEAFF
TRBJ1-3 - TRBV5-6 - TGTGCCAGCAGCGCGGACAGACTCTCTGGAAACACCATATATTTT CASSADRLSGNTIYF
TRBJ2-1 - TRBV7-3 TRBD2 TGTGCCAGCAGCGCCGGGAATAGCGGGGCCTACAATGAGCAGTTCTTC CASSAGNSGAYNEQFF
TRBJ2-7 - TRBV30 TRBD1 TGTGCCTGGGGCCCAGGGGGCTACGAGCAGTACTTC CAWGPGGYEQYF
TRBJ2-3 - TRBV4-2 TRBD2 TGTGCCAGCAGCCAAGATTTTAGCGGGGGGGCAGATACGCAGTATTTT CASSQDFSGGADTQYF
TRBJ2-7 - TRBV19 - TGTGCCAGTAGTGGGCAGGGTCTTTCCTACGAGCAGTACTTC CASSGQGLSYEQYF
TRBJ1-6 - TRBV27 - TGTGCCAGCAGTGGTCAGGGGAATTCACCCCTCCACTTT CASSGQGNSPLHF
TRBJ2-3 - TRBV5-1 - TGCGCCAGCAGCTTGGTTGGGAGGAACACAGATACGCAGTATTTT CASSLVGRNTDTQYF
TRBJ1-1 - TRBV19 - TGTGCCAGTAGTATTGAGGTGCAGCTTGAAGCTTTCTTT CASSIEVQLEAFF
TRBJ2-7 - TRBV4-1 - TGCGCCAGCAGCCAAGGCGGCACCTACGAGCAGTACTTC CASSQGGTYEQYF
TRBJ2-1 - TRBV5-6 TRBD1 TGTGCCAGCAGCTTGGCCGCGGGACAGGGCTACAATGAGCAGTTCTTC CASSLAAGQGYNEQFF
TRBJ2-3 - TRBV27 TRBD2 TGTGCCAGCAGTCACCGGACTAGCGGCACAGATACGCAGTATTTT CASSHRTSGTDTQYF
TRBJ1-5 - TRBV6-5 - TGTGCCAGCAGTTACTCCGGTAGAGGGGGACAGCCCCAGCATTTT CASSYSGRGGQPQHF
TRBJ2-7 - TRBV30 - TGTGCCTGGAGTGTACTCGGGAGCCGTTCCTACGAGCAGTACTTC CAWSVLGSRSYEQYF
TRBJ2-2 - TRBV7-2 TRBD2 TGTGCCAGCAGCCCTAGCGGGGGGAGGGGCGGGGAGCTGTTTTTT CASSPSGGRGGELFF